Reported below is one T cell receptor (beta chain). Its cognate antigen is unknown. This sample stems from a study of T cells in Graves' hyperthyroidism and ophthalmopathy. Broader study findings: Before onset, by a median of around six months, the model predicted ophthalmopathy.

A NOSPECS grade of at least 4, a Clinical Activity Score of at least 3 and duration under 3 months were recorded in ophthalmopathy patients. Exclusion criteria comprised uncontrolled infection, other autoimmune disease, pregnancy or lactation. The diagnostic basis comprised clinical symptoms, serum thyroxine and TRAb, thyroid ultrasound and orbital computed tomography. Amplification of TCR beta CDR3 regions was performed using RNA transcripts as template. The HTBI primer set served for first-round RT-PCR of the TCR CDR3. Each CDR3 protein is one row after TCRdb ran MiXCR on the multiplex PCR reads. This sample has about 350,000 distinct CDR3 sequences, with roughly 20% found just once. Material: blood. This TCR derives from a woman aged 40-49 years with Graves' ophthalmopathy.

The CDR3 bases are TGTGCCAGCGGACGGCGAAGTTTTGGGGATCAAGGAGCTTTCTTT. The encoded protein is CASGRRSFGDQGAFF. This chain connects TRBV6-1 to TRBJ1-1; D remains unclear. Per the germline V gene, CDR1 is MNHNS and CDR2 is SASEGT. Trimming left V 8 bases short and J 10 bases short, with 26 bases between. The CDR3 is 15 residues long.